This TCR beta chain was sequenced in a study of T cell responses to AZD1222 COVID-19 vaccine. The CDR3 sequence is 16 residues long. V was shortened by 7 bases and J by 0 bases, with 18 bases between the two germline ends. Germline values: CDR1 LNHDA, CDR2 SQIVND (reference sequence). Sequencing used immunoSEQ multiplex PCR; TCRdb keeps in-frame clones, though not all of them. This sample has about 140,000 clones, with roughly 90% found just once. The source was peripheral blood, collected on day 0 of AZD1222 vaccination. The TCR was taken from an adult in good health. This sequence joins TRBV19 and TRBJ1-1, with unresolved D. Written as DNA, the CDR3 is TGTGCCAGTACTCATATGACACGTTATTTGAACACTGAAGCTTTCTTT. This sequence encodes CASTHMTRYLNTEAFF.